What follows is one TCR beta chain and its context. Its antigen is not identified. The data stem from a study of T cell responses to AZD1222 COVID-19 vaccine. Repertoires were generated with immunoSEQ multiplex PCR, while TCRdb's copy carries only in-frame clones and drops some. The sample shows 100,000 to 150,000 clones, 85% to 90% of them seen only once. V was clipped by 5 bases and J by 4 bases, with 18 bases between them. This CDR3 has 16 residues. CDR1 is SGHAT, CDR2 FQNNGV, per germline. Findings and limits, study-wide: Only five or six AZD1222 recipients were seropositive at baseline. Repertoire samples came only from after the peak T cell response. Clonal diversity may have been underestimated in mostly white British donors.

The chain joins TRBV11-2 to TRBJ2-1; D might be TRBD2 (6 bases). The sequencing here drew on peripheral blood, taken on day 0 of AZD1222 vaccination. This clonotype originated in an adult in good health. CDR3 bases: TGTGCCAGCAGCCCCCACCGGGACTCTTCATACAATGAGCAGTTCTTC. It yields the protein CASSPHRDSSYNEQFF.